This entry concerns a single T cell receptor beta chain. The sample originates from a study of blood T cell repertoires in COVID-19. In the original processing: The assay estimated nucleated cells by amplifying reference gene primers. TCRdb's table, derived via immunoSEQ multiplex PCR, lists solely in-frame clones and lacks some. V, J and clone size were drawn from that table, and D and trimming were deduced from the DNA. The sample carries approximately 120,000 clones, roughly four fifths recorded once. Residents of over 20 US areas, aged 18 to 89 years, made up the participants. This CDR3 is 16 amino acids long. J gave up 9 bases and V 0 bases, and 8 bases lay outside the gene matches. Germline V CDR1 and CDR2: SGHAT, FQNNGV.

The chain is built from TRBV11-2 and TRBJ1-6; 7 bases line up with TRBD1. What was sequenced was PBMCs or T cells enriched from blood (not recorded which). This TCR was sampled from a man younger than 40 who had recovered from COVID-19. The CDR3 loop reads CASSLDPGTAGSPLHF. The CDR3 DNA follows: TGTGCCAGCAGCTTAGATCCCGGGACAGCGGGTTCACCCCTCCACTTT.